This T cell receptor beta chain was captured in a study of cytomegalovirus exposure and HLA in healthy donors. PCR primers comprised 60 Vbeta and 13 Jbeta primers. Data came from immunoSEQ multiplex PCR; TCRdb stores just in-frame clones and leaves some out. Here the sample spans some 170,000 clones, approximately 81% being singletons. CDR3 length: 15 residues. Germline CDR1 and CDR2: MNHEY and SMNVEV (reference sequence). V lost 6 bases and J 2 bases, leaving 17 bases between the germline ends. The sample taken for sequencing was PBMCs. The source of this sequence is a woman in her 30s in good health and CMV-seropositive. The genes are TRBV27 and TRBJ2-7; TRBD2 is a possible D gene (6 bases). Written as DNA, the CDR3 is TGTGCCAGCAGCCTTGGGGTGACGGGGGCCTACGAGCAGTACTTC. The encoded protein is CASSLGVTGAYEQYF.